These 3 T cell receptor beta chains originate from one sample sequenced in a study of blood T cell repertoires in COVID-19. The protocol was immunoSEQ multiplex PCR, while the TCRdb copy is restricted to in-frame clones and leaves out a portion. This repertoire shows under 450,000 clones, roughly nine tenths found once; its top ten account for around 3%. Sequenced: PBMCs or T cells enriched from blood (not recorded which). Receptor source: a woman aged 25 to 45 who had recovered from COVID-19.

V gene TRBV6-5 combines with J gene TRBJ1-2; a possible D gene is TRBD1 (6 bases). The germline CDR1 and CDR2 sequences are MNHEY and SVGAGI. V was trimmed by 5 bases and J by 8 bases, leaving 21 bases between them. This CDR3 is 15 amino acids long. CDR3 DNA: TGTGCCAGCAGTCCCCCTACGGGGGGCGCAGCGGGCTACACCTTC. Translated, it gives CASSPPTGGAAGYTF.

This chain joins TRBV5-1 and TRBJ1-2; TRBD1 is a possible D gene (5 bases). Per the germline V gene, CDR1 is SGHRS and CDR2 is YFSETQ. The V end lost 9 bases, the J end lost 8 bases, and 11 bases lay between the germline ends. CDR3 length: 10 residues. Written as DNA, the CDR3 is TGCGCCACCATAGGGGCGGGCTACACCTTC. As protein: CATIGAGYTF.

The chain links TRBV18 to TRBJ2-1; TRBD2 matches at 8 bases. From germline, CDR1 is KGHSH and CDR2 LQKENI. The ends lost 1 base at V and 8 bases at J; junction bases unmatched: 10. CDR3 size: 16 residues. This CDR3 reads CASSPQAGEIEDEQFF. CDR3 DNA: TGTGCCAGCTCACCACAAGCGGGAGAAATCGAAGATGAGCAGTTCTTC.